The next 25 T cell receptor beta chains were all read from a single sample in a study of OX40 agonist ivuxolimab in advanced cancers. Library preparation was by the immunoSEQ multiplex PCR assay. This is the immuneACCESS table as TCRdb keeps it, with only in-frame sequences that have V and J called. A part of the clones is gone; compared with another copy, unresolved V genes explain less than half, and the rest is unexplained. The sample records about 70,000 clones, about 81% of which are singletons. The ten largest clones capture approximately 5% of the sample. The starting material was CD4+ or CD8+ T cells sorted from blood, obtained in a trial of the OX40 agonist ivuxolimab. The receptors were sampled from an adult with an advanced solid tumor such as melanoma, head and neck, liver or kidney cancer.

This sequence joins TRBV28 and TRBJ2-1; D remains ambiguous. The CDR3 runs 17 residues. V lost 3 bases and J 5 bases, leaving 20 bases between the germline ends. Germline CDR1 is MDHEN and CDR2 is SYDVKM. CDR3 nucleotide sequence: TGTGCCAGCAGTTTCGAACTCAAGGGTAGTGTGGACAATGAGCAGTTCTTC. Its translation: CASSFELKGSVDNEQFF.

This clone has just one count. The rearrangement joins TRBV19 to TRBJ1-1; D possibly corresponds to TRBD1 (5 bases). The CDR3 is 15 residues long. Trimming shortened V by 5 bases and J by 7 bases, and 20 bases separated the two germline ends. Germline V CDR1 and CDR2: LNHDA, SQIVND (reference sequence). As DNA, the CDR3 is TGTGCCAGTAGTTCAATTGACCCCGGGACTGATGAAGCTTTCTTT. This sequence encodes CASSSIDPGTDEAFF.

The chain is built from TRBV5-1 and TRBJ1-3; 7 bases map to TRBD1. Germline assignment: CDR1 SGHRS and CDR2 YFSETQ. The CDR3 is 14 residues long. Trimming cost V 5 bases and J 1 base; bases outside gene matches: 3. The CDR3 nucleotides are TGCGCCAGCAGGTGGACAGGATCTGGAAACACCATATATTTT. Protein sequence: CASRWTGSGNTIYF. Combining the CDR3 with reference TRBV5-1 and TRBJ1-3 gives the whole variable domain KAGVTQTPRYLIKTRGQQVTLSCSPISGHRSVSWYQQTPGQGLQFLFEYFSETQRNKGNFPGRFSGRQFSNSRSEMNVSTLELGDSALYLCASRWTGSGNTIYFGEGSWLTVV.

The V gene is TRBV6-1, the J gene TRBJ1-2; D ambiguous. Per germline, CDR1 MNHNS and CDR2 SASEGT. This CDR3 has 16 residues. V was cut by 0 bases and J by 3 bases, with 14 bases left in between. CDR3 DNA sequence: TGTGCCAGCAGTGAAGCTTGGACGGGGAGGTACTATGGCTACACCTTC. This sequence encodes CASSEAWTGRYYGYTF.

This chain uses TRBV6-5 with TRBJ2-5; TRBD1 might be the D (5 bases). Trimming shortened V by 0 bases and J by 7 bases, and 12 bases separated the two germline ends. The CDR3 totals 14 residues. The germline V gene encodes CDR1 MNHEY and CDR2 SVGAGI. In DNA, the CDR3 is TGTGCCAGCAGTTACTCGGGGCACCGAGGGACCCAGTACTTC. Residues: CASSYSGHRGTQYF.

The rearrangement joins TRBV11-1 to TRBJ2-7, with a possible D match to TRBD1 (6 bases). V dropped 5 bases and J dropped 7 bases, with 18 bases sitting between them. Germline CDR1 and CDR2: SGHAT and FQDESV (reference sequence). The CDR3 is 14 amino acids. The CDR3 DNA reads TGTGCCAGCAGCCGCACCCTACAGGGTAGGGAGCAGTACTTC. Encoded protein: CASSRTLQGREQYF.

This clone was found a few times. The chain has TRBV29-1 and TRBJ2-3; no definite D call. This CDR3 has 12 residues. The germline CDR1 and CDR2 sequences are SQVTM and ANQGSEA. V was cut by 3 bases and J by 2 bases, with 6 bases left in between. CDR3 DNA sequence: TGCAGCGTTGATTCAGCCACAGATACGCAGTATTTT. Its protein is CSVDSATDTQYF.

The chain carries TRBV7-9 and TRBJ2-7, with D uncertain. The CDR3 is 12 residues long. V was pared by 5 bases and J by 0 bases, with 5 bases between. From germline, CDR1 is SEHNR and CDR2 FQNEAQ (reference sequence). As DNA, the CDR3 is TGTGCCAGCAGCCCCAGCTCCTACGAGCAGTACTTC. It translates to CASSPSSYEQYF.

This clone was picked up a small number of times. The chain carries TRBV27 and TRBJ2-7, with D possibly matching TRBD1 (6 bases). From germline, CDR1 is MNHEY and CDR2 SMNVEV (reference sequence). The V and J ends lost 5 bases and 7 bases respectively, with 15 bases between them. CDR3 length equals 13 residues. The CDR3 bases are TGTGCCAGCAGTGTTTTGGGGGCGCGTGAGCAGTACTTC. It is translated as CASSVLGAREQYF.

V gene TRBV5-1 combines with J gene TRBJ1-2; D is perhaps TRBD1 (5 bases). Germline V gene lookup returns CDR1 SGHRS and CDR2 YFSETQ. V was shortened by 4 bases and J by 4 bases, with 17 bases between the two germline ends. The CDR3 is made up of 15 amino acids. Written as DNA, the CDR3 is TGCGCCAGCAGCCCTGCCGGGACGCCGATCTATGGCTACACCTTC. It encodes CASSPAGTPIYGYTF.

This clone was seen a single time. V usage is TRBV10-2 and J usage is TRBJ1-1; D not resolved. CDR1 and CDR2 from the germline V gene are WSHSY and SAAADI. The germline V and J ends were trimmed by 9 bases and 1 base, with 9 bases remaining between them. The CDR3 runs 12 residues. The CDR3 nucleotides are TGCGCCAGTAAAGACTGGAACACTGAAGCTTTCTTT. Encoded protein: CASKDWNTEAFF.

Here the CDR3 DNA reads TGTGCCAGCAGTTTAATTGGGGCCGAGCAGTACTTC. It specifies CASSLIGAEQYF. The chain joins TRBV27 to TRBJ2-7; the D gene is possibly TRBD1 (5 bases). V lost 2 bases and J 6 bases, leaving 8 bases between the germline ends. This CDR3 is 12 amino acids long. Germline V gene data show CDR1 as MNHEY and CDR2 as SMNVEV (reference sequence).

Comments on this clone: Germline is not matched at one junction end, which may reflect a read error. The CDR3 region is CASSVASDQPQHF. The CDR3 nucleotides read TGTGCCAGCAGCGTAGCTAGCGATCAGCCCCAGCATTTT. V gene TRBV9 combines with J gene TRBJ1-5; D gene uncertain. CDR1 and CDR2 (germline): SGDLS, YYNGEE. CDR3 length: 13 residues.

The chain carries TRBV5-4 and TRBJ1-2; D remains ambiguous. V lost 4 bases to trimming and J lost 0 bases, with 22 bases between them. Per the germline V gene, CDR1 is SGHNT and CDR2 is YYREEE (reference sequence). CDR3 length: 18 residues. CDR3 bases: TGTGCCAGCAGCCAAGATCGGGCAGGATCCCTTGCTAACTATGGCTACACCTTC. This codes for CASSQDRAGSLANYGYTF.

The sample holds one count of this clone. The rearrangement links TRBV2 to TRBJ2-1, with 8 bases that match TRBD2. Germline trimming cut 3 bases from V and 7 bases from J; bases unmatched to any gene: 5. The germline gives CDR1 SNHLY, CDR2 FYNNEI. The CDR3 spans 14 residues. CDR3 in amino acids: CASSELAGLNEQFF. The CDR3 DNA reads as TGTGCCAGCAGTGAGTTAGCGGGATTAAATGAGCAGTTCTTC. Combining the CDR3 with reference TRBV2 and TRBJ2-1 gives the whole variable domain EPEVTQTPSHQVTQMGQEVILRCVPISNHLYFYWYRQILGQKVEFLVSFYNNEISEKSEIFDDQFSVERPDGSNFTLKIRSTKLEDSAMYFCASSELAGLNEQFFGPGTRLTVL.

The rearrangement uses TRBV11-2 and TRBJ1-1; D is unresolved. CDR3 length equals 13 residues. Germline CDR1 is SGHAT and CDR2 is FQNNGV. Deletions cut 2 bases from V and 2 bases from J, with 6 bases between. The CDR3 DNA reads as TGTGCCAGCAGCTTACGACAAAACACTGAAGCTTTCTTT. This codes for CASSLRQNTEAFF.

The genes are TRBV19 and TRBJ1-1; no clear D gene. The CDR3 spans 12 residues. With 1 base removed from V and 11 bases from J, the gap between germline ends came to 11 bases. CDR1 is LNHDA, CDR2 SQIVND, per germline (reference sequence). CDR3 coding DNA: TGTGCCAGTAGTATAGCCGGAACTTTGGCTTTCTTT. The encoded protein is CASSIAGTLAFF.

J is TRBJ1-2 and V is TRBV6-5, with D uncertain. CDR3 length: 14 residues. The V gene lost 2 bases and the J gene lost 8 bases, with 15 bases spanning the gap. The V gene's germline CDR1 is MNHEY and CDR2 SVGAGI. The CDR3 reads CASSYSLRGYGYTF. CDR3 sequence (DNA): TGTGCCAGCAGTTACAGTTTGCGGGGATACGGCTACACCTTC.

V is TRBV4-2 and J is TRBJ2-7; TRBD2 agrees at 14 bases. From germline, CDR1 is LGHNA and CDR2 YNFKEQ. V trimming: 1 base; J trimming: 4 bases; junction bases outside the gene matches: 3. There are 16 residues in the CDR3. The CDR3 region is CASSQGLAGGSYEQYF. CDR3 DNA sequence: TGTGCCAGCAGCCAAGGACTAGCGGGAGGGAGTTACGAGCAGTACTTC.

The V call is TRBV11-2, the J call TRBJ2-1; D is undetermined. The CDR3 spans 15 residues. The ends were cut back, 1 base at V and 2 bases at J, with 9 bases in the middle. Germline CDR1 is SGHAT and CDR2 is FQNNGV. The CDR3 bases are TGTGCCAGCAGCTTAGGCCTAGTCCCCTACAATGAGCAGTTCTTC. This translates into CASSLGLVPYNEQFF.

This clone was detected once. V is TRBV9 and J is TRBJ2-3, with 7 nucleotides matching TRBD2. Germline V gene lookup returns CDR1 SGDLS and CDR2 YYNGEE. Trimming took 0 bases from V and 7 from J; bases not matched to a gene: 2. The CDR3 has 13 amino acids. The CDR3 region is CASSVAGGHTQYF. In nucleotides, the CDR3 is TGTGCCAGCAGCGTAGCGGGAGGCCATACGCAGTATTTT. The full variable domain, with the rest looked up from reference TRBV9 and TRBJ2-3, is DSGVTQTPKHLITATGQRVTLRCSPRSGDLSVYWYQQSLDQGLQFLIQYYNGEERAKGNILERFSAQQFPDLHSELNLSSLELGDSALYFCASSVAGGHTQYFGPGTRLTVL.

This chain links TRBV11-3 with TRBJ2-1; possible D gene TRBD2, 6 bases. This CDR3 is 15 amino acids long. With 5 bases removed from V and 0 bases from J, the gap between germline ends came to 11 bases. Germline V gene lookup returns CDR1 SGHNT and CDR2 YENEEA. CDR3 amino acids: CASSPGTASYNEQFF. As DNA, the CDR3 is TGTGCCAGCAGCCCCGGGACTGCCTCCTACAATGAGCAGTTCTTC.

The genes are TRBV4-3 and TRBJ2-7; 9 bases match TRBD2. The V segment lost 3 bases and the J segment 2 bases; nucleotides outside the gene matches: 5. The CDR3 consists of 15 residues. Germline values: CDR1 LGHNA, CDR2 YSLEER. CDR3 protein: CASSHGASGTYEQYF. The DNA for the CDR3 is TGCGCCAGCAGCCATGGGGCTAGCGGGACCTACGAGCAGTACTTC.

V and J are TRBV5-6 and TRBJ1-2, with D possibly matching TRBD1 (6 bases). The CDR3 sequence is 13 residues long. The V end lost 4 bases, the J end lost 9 bases, and 16 bases lay between the germline ends. CDR1 and CDR2 from the germline V gene are SGHDT and YYEEEE. The CDR3 protein is CASSAYRVVSYTF. The CDR3 nucleotides are TGTGCCAGCAGCGCCTACAGGGTTGTGAGCTACACCTTC.

On this clone: A read error likely explains this, since a far larger clone differs by one base. The rearrangement joins TRBV5-2 to TRBJ1-4. TRBV5-2 is a pseudogene. The CDR3 has 17 amino acids. CDR3 loop: CASSQDAMGLPREKLFF. The CDR3 DNA reads TGTGCCAGCAGCCAAGATGCTATGGGATTACCTCGTGAAAAACTGTTTTTT.